This entry concerns a single T cell receptor beta chain. Categorization into cohorts depended on clinical history that participants reported. The data stem from a study of blood T cell repertoires in COVID-19. This CDR3 spans 13 amino acids. The germline V gene encodes CDR1 SGHAT and CDR2 FQNNGV. Trimming took 5 bases from V and 7 from J; bases not matched to a gene: 4. TCRdb's copy holds only in-frame clones and misses some; the assay was immunoSEQ multiplex PCR. The table has about 480,000 clones, roughly nine tenths seen once. The sample was PBMCs or T cells enriched from blood (not recorded which). The chain couples TRBV11-2 to TRBJ1-5; 8 nucleotides match TRBD1. The clonotype comes from an older woman who had recovered from COVID-19. CDR3 sequence reads: CASSRTGWQPQHF. CDR3 bases: TGTGCCAGCAGCCGGACAGGGTGGCAGCCCCAGCATTTT.